Only a few counts were recorded for the clone carrying this TCR beta chain. These data are taken from a study of blood T cell repertoires in COVID-19. Study-level background: COVID-19 samples collected from the United States, Italy and Spain covered acute and convalescent phases. PBMCs, B-cell-depleted T cells, or T cells were the source of the cDNA or gDNA that made up the material.

Original data processing: Amplification of reference gene primers was used by the study to estimate nucleated cell counts. Assay used: immunoSEQ multiplex PCR; TCRdb lists only in-frame clones, some missing. V and J calls plus clone size are reproduced from that table; the DNA served to infer D and trimming. The table includes 150,000 to 200,000 clones, approximately 90% detected once. CDR1 is SGHKS and CDR2 is YYEKEE in the germline V gene (reference sequence). Between the trimmed V and J ends, which lost 0 bases and 1 base, there was a span of 5 bases. CDR3 length: 14 amino acids. The rearrangement uses TRBV5-5 and TRBJ1-5, with TRBD1 as a possible D gene (5 bases). Sequenced material: peripheral blood. The clonotype comes from a man aged 40-49 years with active or convalescent COVID-19. The CDR3 protein is CASSLAGSNQPQHF. The CDR3 coding sequence is TGTGCCAGCAGCTTGGCAGGGAGCAATCAGCCCCAGCATTTT.